The next 5 T cell receptor beta chains were all read from a single sample in a study of shared clonotypes between healthy human individuals. The table came from immunoSEQ multiplex PCR; TCRdb's copy has only in-frame clones and leaves some out. The data show 1,500,000 or so clones, less than 99% seen once. Sequenced: naive CD4+ T cells sorted from blood. Subset in this sample: CD45RA+ positively selected. These receptors were collected from a man aged 30 to 39 in good health.

The chain is built from TRBV27 and TRBJ2-3, with 9 positions matching TRBD2. This CDR3 spans 17 amino acids. Germline loops: CDR1 MNHEY, CDR2 SMNVEV (reference sequence). Trimming cost V 6 bases and J 0 bases; bases outside gene matches: 10. CDR3 sequence: CASSPQELAGSTDTQYF. CDR3 DNA sequence: TGTGCCAGCAGCCCCCAAGAGCTAGCGGGAAGCACAGATACGCAGTATTTT.

The chain recombines TRBV5-4 with TRBJ2-3; D may correspond to TRBD1 or TRBD2 (6 bases each). Between the trimmed V and J ends, which lost 0 bases and 5 bases, there was a span of 16 bases. Germline assignment: CDR1 SGHNT and CDR2 YYREEE (reference sequence). This CDR3 spans 16 amino acids. The CDR3 sequence: CASSLGGGRQRDTQYF. The CDR3 DNA reads TGTGCCAGCAGCTTGGGTGGGGGGCGCCAGAGAGATACGCAGTATTTT.

This chain joins TRBV10-3 and TRBJ2-7; D possibly corresponds to TRBD2 (6 bases). V was clipped by 0 bases and J by 7 bases, with 16 bases between them. The CDR3 contains 15 residues. Germline V gives CDR1 ENHRY, CDR2 SYGVKD. Here the CDR3 DNA reads TGTGCCATCAGTGAGTCTACAGGATCCGGAGGGGAGCAGTACTTC. It specifies CAISESTGSGGEQYF.

The rearrangement joins TRBV5-6 to TRBJ1-3; possibly TRBD1 for D (6 bases). Trimming cost V 3 bases and J 0 bases, with 16 bases left between them. The CDR3 spans 17 residues. The germline V gene encodes CDR1 SGHDT and CDR2 YYEEEE. CDR3 bases: TGTGCCAGCAGCTGGGGGACAATTGGTTACTCTGGAAACACCATATATTTT. Translated, it gives CASSWGTIGYSGNTIYF. Full variable domain (rest looked up from reference TRBV5-6 and TRBJ1-3): DAGVTQSPTHLIKTRGQQVTLRCSPKSGHDTVSWYQQALGQGPQFIFQYYEEEERQRGNFPDRFSGHQFPNYSSELNVNALLLGDSALYLCASSWGTIGYSGNTIYFGEGSWLTVV.

V usage is TRBV18 and J usage is TRBJ1-5; no firm D call. CDR3 length equals 15 residues. Germline values: CDR1 KGHSH, CDR2 LQKENI. The V end lost 3 bases, the J end lost 1 base, and 10 bases lay between the germline ends. CDR3 protein: CASSPLAASNQPQHF. The CDR3 DNA reads as TGTGCCAGCTCACCCTTGGCTGCGAGCAATCAGCCCCAGCATTTT.